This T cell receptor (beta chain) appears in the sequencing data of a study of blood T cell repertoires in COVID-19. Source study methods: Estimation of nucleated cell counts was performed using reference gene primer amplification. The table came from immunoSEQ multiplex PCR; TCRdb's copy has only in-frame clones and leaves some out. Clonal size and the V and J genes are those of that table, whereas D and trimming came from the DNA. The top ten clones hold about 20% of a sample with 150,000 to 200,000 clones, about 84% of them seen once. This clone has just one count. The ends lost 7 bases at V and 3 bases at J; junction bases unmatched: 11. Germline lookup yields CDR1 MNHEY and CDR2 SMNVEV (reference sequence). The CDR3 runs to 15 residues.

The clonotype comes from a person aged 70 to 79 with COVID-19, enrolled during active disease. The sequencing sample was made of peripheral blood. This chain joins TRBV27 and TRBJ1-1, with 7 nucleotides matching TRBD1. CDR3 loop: CASINTGVGYTEAFF. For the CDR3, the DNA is TGTGCCAGCATAAATACAGGGGTCGGGTACACTGAAGCTTTCTTT.